Listed below are T cell receptor beta chains from one sample, sequenced in a study of shared clonotypes between healthy human individuals. Libraries were prepared by immunoSEQ multiplex PCR; TCRdb keeps only in-frame clonotypes and omits some of them. In the table there are about 2.4 million clones, just over 90% of which are singletons. Sequenced material: naive CD4+ T cells sorted from blood. The receptors originated from a man aged 18 to 29 in good health. CDR3s include the opening cysteine and the closing phenylalanine or tryptophan. A D gene is named only where the DNA matches it firmly. Clone size appears in some rows only: once, few, many, or a class for an expanded clone.

d_call	v_call	j_call	cdr3_length	clone_size	cdr3_aa
NA	TRBV11-2	TRBJ1-3	16	NA	CASSLGWARFGNTIYF
NA	TRBV7-9	TRBJ1-1	13	NA	CASLRAGNTEAFF
NA	TRBV5-1	TRBJ2-3	14	NA	CASSSAGNTDTQYF
NA	TRBV5-1	TRBJ2-2	15	NA	CASSHGGRNTGELFF
TRBD1	TRBV19	TRBJ1-2	15	NA	CASSASPGQGYGYTF
TRBD1	TRBV27	TRBJ2-2	16	NA	CASSLSGTGSTGELFF
TRBD1	TRBV29-1	TRBJ1-4	16	NA	CSVILPGQGVNEKLFF
TRBD2	TRBV6-6	TRBJ2-7	16	NA	CASSYGSGGPSDEQYF
NA	TRBV6-5	TRBJ2-7	13	NA	CASSRQGNYEQYF
NA	TRBV27	TRBJ1-5	15	NA	CASSSMGKGGQPQHF
NA	TRBV15	TRBJ2-5	13	NA	CATSRDSQETQYF
NA	TRBV13	TRBJ2-3	13	NA	CASSMTGSVAQYF
TRBD2	TRBV9	TRBJ2-7	16	NA	CASSVEVTSGINEQYF
NA	TRBV29-1	TRBJ2-3	11	NA	CSVVRSDTQYF
NA	TRBV2	TRBJ1-5	16	NA	CASSELGGGGNQPQHF
TRBD2	TRBV5-4	TRBJ2-3	16	once	CASSSLAGGSTDTQYF
TRBD1	TRBV5-1	TRBJ2-3	15	NA	CASSQQGAPTDTQYF
NA	TRBV6-1	TRBJ1-5	14	NA	CASLQEVSNQPQHF
NA	TRBV6-5	TRBJ2-7	15	NA	CASSYSINQFYEQYF
NA	TRBV30	TRBJ2-7	13	NA	CAWRRGNSYEQYF
NA	TRBV19	TRBJ1-4	14	NA	CASKSLATNEKLFF
TRBD1	TRBV5-5	TRBJ2-1	12	NA	CASSLGTGAALF
TRBD2	TRBV5-6	TRBJ2-3	16	NA	CASGPSSGRAADTQYF
NA	TRBV7-9	TRBJ1-1	13	NA	CASSFGGYTEAFF
TRBD1	TRBV7-6	TRBJ2-2	17	NA	CASSLAMTGGYTGELFF
TRBD1	TRBV6-6	TRBJ1-6	16	NA	CASSYLIQGANSPLHF
NA	TRBV10-3	TRBJ1-6	14	NA	CAISDRDTNSPLHF
NA	TRBV14	TRBJ2-7	11	NA	CASSQLGEQYF
TRBD1	TRBV2	TRBJ1-5	15	NA	CASSLDRDSNQPQHF
NA	TRBV10-3	TRBJ1-2	14	NA	CAIRPGGENYGYTF
TRBD1	TRBV18	TRBJ2-5	14	NA	CASSPQGAGETQYF
NA	TRBV4-3	TRBJ2-5	15	NA	CASSQGVQKGETQYF
NA	TRBV21-1	TRBJ1-3	17	NA	CASSSSLLQHARNTIYF
NA	TRBV6-6	TRBJ1-1	15	NA	CASSYSGRVNTEAFF
TRBD1	TRBV6-5	TRBJ1-1	12	NA	CASSLDRVRAFF
NA	TRBV2	TRBJ2-7	12	NA	CASGPHTYEQYF
NA	TRBV5-1	TRBJ2-3	14	NA	CASSLDIFTDTQYF
TRBD2	TRBV11-3	TRBJ2-1	13	NA	CASSPGGVNEQFF
NA	TRBV7-2	TRBJ2-3	16	NA	CASSSGSTINTDTQYF
TRBD1	TRBV27	TRBJ1-1	19	NA	CASSFRHRGLGMGDTEAFF
TRBD2	TRBV7-2	TRBJ2-7	15	NA	CASSPGLAGPYEQYF
NA	TRBV30	TRBJ1-5	13	few	CACQQGTNQPQHF
NA	TRBV6-1	TRBJ2-1	16	NA	CASSEKVSGPSNEQFF
NA	TRBV11-3	TRBJ2-6	13	NA	CASSLGTENVLTF
NA	TRBV7-9	TRBJ2-6	16	NA	CASSLYVPSGANVLTF
NA	TRBV7-2	TRBJ1-4	15	NA	CASSSRTATNEKLFF
NA	TRBV12-2	TRBJ2-1	9	NA	CASRLLGFF